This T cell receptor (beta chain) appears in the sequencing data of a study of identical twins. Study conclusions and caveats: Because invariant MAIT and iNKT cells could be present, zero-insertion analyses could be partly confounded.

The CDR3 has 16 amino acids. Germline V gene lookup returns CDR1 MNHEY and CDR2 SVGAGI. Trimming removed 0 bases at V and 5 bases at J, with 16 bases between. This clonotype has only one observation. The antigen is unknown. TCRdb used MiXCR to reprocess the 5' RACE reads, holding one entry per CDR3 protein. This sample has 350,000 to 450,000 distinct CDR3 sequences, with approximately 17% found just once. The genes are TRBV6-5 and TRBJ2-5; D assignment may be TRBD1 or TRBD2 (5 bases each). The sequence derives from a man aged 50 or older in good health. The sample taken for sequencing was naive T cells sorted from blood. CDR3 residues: CASSYSPGREGETQYF. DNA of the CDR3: TGTGCCAGCAGTTACTCCCCGGGACGAGAGGGGGAGACCCAGTACTTC.